The sequence of this T cell receptor beta chain was determined in a study of control samples from healthy donors and cancer patients. Clones were sequenced by immunoSEQ multiplex PCR, and TCRdb holds only the in-frame ones, with some missing. The table shows 100,000 to 150,000 clones, with around 93% occurring only once. This clone was seen once. Per germline, CDR1 SGHDT and CDR2 YYEEEE. V lost 2 bases to trimming and J lost 4 bases, with 15 bases between them. The CDR3 has 15 residues. The TCR sequence derives from a man aged 18 to 30 in good health. The rearrangement uses TRBV5-6 and TRBJ1-2; TRBD1 is a possible D gene (6 bases). The sequencing input was blood. Here the CDR3 reads CASSFEPGHSYGYTF. The CDR3, as DNA: TGTGCCAGCAGCTTTGAACCGGGACACTCCTATGGCTACACCTTC.